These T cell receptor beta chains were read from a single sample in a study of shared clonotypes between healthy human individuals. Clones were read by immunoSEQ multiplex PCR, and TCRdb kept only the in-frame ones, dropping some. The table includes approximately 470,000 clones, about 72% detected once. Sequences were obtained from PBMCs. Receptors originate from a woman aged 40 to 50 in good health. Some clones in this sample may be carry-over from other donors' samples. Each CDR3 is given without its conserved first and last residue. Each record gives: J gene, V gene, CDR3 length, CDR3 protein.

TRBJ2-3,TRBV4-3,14,ASSSMRDPNTDTQY
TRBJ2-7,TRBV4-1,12,ASSQGNRRGEQY
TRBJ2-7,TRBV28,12,ASSTGQDSYEQY
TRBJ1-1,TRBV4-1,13,ASSKADTPNTEAF
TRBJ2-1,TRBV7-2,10,ASSLTLNEQF
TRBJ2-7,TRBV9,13,ASSVDSGRPYEQY
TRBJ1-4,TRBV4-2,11,ASSQDGSEKLF
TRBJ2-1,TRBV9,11,ASSITLAGGEF
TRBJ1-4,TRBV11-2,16,ASSLASYGGARGEKLF
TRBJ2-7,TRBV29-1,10,SVVQESYEQY
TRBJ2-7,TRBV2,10,ASRPLGYEQY
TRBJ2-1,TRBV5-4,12,ASSSKGGWDEQF
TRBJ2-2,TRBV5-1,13,ASSLALENTGELF
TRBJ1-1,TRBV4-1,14,ASSQDWDRSVTEAF
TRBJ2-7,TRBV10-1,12,ASSGGTSGYEQY
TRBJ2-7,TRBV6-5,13,ASSRQLAGGSEQY
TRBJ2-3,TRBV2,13,ASLKQGSSTDTQY
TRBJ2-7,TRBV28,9,ASSSRTGRS
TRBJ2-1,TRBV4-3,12,ASSQEVARFEQF
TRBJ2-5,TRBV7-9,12,ASSLTGGRETQY
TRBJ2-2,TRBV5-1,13,ASRSGTSYTGELF
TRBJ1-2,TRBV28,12,ASSSGPLRYGYT
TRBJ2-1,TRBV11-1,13,ASSLSSAGGNEQF
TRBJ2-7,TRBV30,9,AWSPGFEQY
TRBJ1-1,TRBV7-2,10,ASSFGEGEAF
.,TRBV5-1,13,ASSPTGTTGNEQY
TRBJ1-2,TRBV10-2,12,ASSVGPNNYGYT
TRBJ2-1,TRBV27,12,ASSRLAVYNEQF
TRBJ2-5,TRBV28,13,ASSSPSGQVETQY
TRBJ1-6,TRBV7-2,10,ASSSRNSPLH
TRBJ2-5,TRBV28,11,ASSFGSRETQY
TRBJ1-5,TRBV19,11,ASKWSANQPQH
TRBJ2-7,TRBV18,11,ASSPGTAYEQY
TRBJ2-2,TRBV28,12,ASTIGGGPRELF
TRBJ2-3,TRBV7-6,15,ASSLAPTSGGTDTQY
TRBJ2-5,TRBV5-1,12,ASSLGSPQETQY
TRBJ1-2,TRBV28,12,ASSLLRDSHGYT
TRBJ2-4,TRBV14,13,ASSPQTGAGNIQY
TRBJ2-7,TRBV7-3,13,ASSLTSGHSYEQY
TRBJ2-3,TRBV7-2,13,ASSRTGGILDTQY
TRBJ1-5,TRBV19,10,ATHGNNQPQH
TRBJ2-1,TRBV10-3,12,AITPGLARNEQF
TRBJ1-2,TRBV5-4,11,ASSLDRDSGYT
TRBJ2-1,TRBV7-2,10,ASSASGPYFF
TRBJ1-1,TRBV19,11,ARVTQQNTEAF
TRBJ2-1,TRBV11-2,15,ASSFLGRNLPGDEQF
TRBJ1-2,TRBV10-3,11,AISEEGSAGYT
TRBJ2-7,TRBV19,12,ASSMGTDSYEQY
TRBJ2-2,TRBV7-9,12,ASSQRWNTGELF
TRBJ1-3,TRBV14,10,ASSQARNTIY
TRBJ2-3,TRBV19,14,ASSMNMRGGTDTQY
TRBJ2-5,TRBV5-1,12,ASSLTGFQETQY
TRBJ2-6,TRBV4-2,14,ASSQVGGSGANVLT
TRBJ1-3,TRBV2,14,ASSERVGYSGNTIY
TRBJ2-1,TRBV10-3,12,AITSRLAGNEQF
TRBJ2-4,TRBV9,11,ASSRAGENIQY
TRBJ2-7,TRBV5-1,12,ASSLGAGVSEQY